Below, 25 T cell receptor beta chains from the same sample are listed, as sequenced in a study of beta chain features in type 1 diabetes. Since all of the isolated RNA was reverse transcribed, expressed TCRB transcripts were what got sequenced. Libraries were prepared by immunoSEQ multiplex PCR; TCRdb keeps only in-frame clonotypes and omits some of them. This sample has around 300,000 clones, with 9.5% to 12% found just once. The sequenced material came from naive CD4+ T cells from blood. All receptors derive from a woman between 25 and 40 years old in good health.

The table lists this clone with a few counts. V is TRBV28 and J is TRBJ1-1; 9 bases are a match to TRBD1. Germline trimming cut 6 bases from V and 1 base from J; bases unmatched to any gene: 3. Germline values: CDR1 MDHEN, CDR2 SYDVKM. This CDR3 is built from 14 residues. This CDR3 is CASSEDRGNTEAFF. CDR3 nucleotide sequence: TGTGCCAGCAGCGAGGACAGGGGGAACACTGAAGCTTTCTTT.

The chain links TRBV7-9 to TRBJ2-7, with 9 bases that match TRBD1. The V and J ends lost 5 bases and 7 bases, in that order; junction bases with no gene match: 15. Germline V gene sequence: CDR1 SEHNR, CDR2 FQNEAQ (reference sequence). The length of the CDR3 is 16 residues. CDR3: CASSRYGQGSRGEQYF. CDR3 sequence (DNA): TGTGCCAGCAGCCGCTACGGACAGGGGAGCCGGGGGGAGCAGTACTTC.

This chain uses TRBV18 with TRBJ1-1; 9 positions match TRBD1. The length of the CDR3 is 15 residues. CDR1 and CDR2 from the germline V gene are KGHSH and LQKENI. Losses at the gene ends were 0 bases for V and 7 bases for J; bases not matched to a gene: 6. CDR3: CASSPPGQGRVEAFF. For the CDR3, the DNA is TGTGCCAGCTCACCACCGGGACAGGGACGAGTTGAAGCTTTCTTT.

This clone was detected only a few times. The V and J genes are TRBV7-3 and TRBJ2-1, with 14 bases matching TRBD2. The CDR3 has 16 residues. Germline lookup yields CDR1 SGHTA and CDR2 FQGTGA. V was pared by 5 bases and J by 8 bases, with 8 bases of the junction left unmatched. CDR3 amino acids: CASSPRLAGGMDEQFF. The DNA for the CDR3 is TGTGCCAGCAGCCCCCGACTAGCGGGAGGGATGGATGAGCAGTTCTTC.

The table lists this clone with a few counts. The CDR3 region is CASSLSGGYNEQFF. CDR3 nucleotide sequence: TGTGCCAGCAGTCTTAGCGGAGGGTACAATGAGCAGTTCTTC. V is TRBV6-5 and J is TRBJ2-1, with D tentatively TRBD2 (6 bases). The CDR3 contains 14 residues. Germline assignment: CDR1 MNHEY and CDR2 SVGAGI. V lost 5 bases and J 4 bases, leaving 12 bases between the germline ends.

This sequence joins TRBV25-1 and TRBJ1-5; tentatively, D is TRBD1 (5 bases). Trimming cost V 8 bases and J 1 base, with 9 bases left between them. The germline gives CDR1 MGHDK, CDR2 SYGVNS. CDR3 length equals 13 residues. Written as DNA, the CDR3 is TGTGCCAGCCGAGGACAAAGCAATCAGCCCCAGCATTTT. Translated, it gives CASRGQSNQPQHF.

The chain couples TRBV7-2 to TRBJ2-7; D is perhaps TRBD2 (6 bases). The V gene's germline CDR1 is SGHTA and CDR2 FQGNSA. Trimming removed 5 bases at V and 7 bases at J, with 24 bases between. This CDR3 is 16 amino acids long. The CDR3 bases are TGTGCCAGCAGCACGTCTAGCGTGATGCCCCAAGGGGAGCAGTACTTC. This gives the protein CASSTSSVMPQGEQYF.

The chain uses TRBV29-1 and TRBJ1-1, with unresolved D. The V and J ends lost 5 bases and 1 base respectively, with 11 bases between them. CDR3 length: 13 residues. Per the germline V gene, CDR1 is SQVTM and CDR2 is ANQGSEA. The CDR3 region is CSVSEGGNTEAFF. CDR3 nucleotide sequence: TGCAGCGTTTCTGAGGGAGGGAACACTGAAGCTTTCTTT.

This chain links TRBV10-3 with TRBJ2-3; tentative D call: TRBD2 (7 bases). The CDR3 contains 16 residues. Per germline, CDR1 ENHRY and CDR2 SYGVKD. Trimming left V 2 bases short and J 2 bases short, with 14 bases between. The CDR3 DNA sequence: TGTGCCATCAGTGAGAGGGGGGGGACCCTCACAGATACGCAGTATTTT. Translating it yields CAISERGGTLTDTQYF.

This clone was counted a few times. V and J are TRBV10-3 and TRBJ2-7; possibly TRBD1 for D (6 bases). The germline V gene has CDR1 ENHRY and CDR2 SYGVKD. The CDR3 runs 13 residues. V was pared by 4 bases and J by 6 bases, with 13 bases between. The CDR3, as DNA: TGTGCCATCAGTGGACTACAGGGTGGCGAGCAGTACTTC. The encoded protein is CAISGLQGGEQYF.

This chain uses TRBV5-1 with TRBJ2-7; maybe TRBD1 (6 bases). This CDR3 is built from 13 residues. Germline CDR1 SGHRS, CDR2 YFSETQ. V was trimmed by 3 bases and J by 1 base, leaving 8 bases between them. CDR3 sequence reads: CASSYRVSYEQYF. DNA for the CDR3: TGCGCCAGCAGCTACAGGGTATCCTACGAGCAGTACTTC.

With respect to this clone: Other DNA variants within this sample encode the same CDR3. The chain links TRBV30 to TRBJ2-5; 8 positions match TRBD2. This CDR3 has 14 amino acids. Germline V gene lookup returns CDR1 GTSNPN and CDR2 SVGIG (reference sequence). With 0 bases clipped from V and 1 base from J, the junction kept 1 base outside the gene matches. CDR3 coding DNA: TGTGCCTGGAGTGTCGGGGGGGGCCAAGAGACCCAGTACTTC. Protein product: CAWSVGGGQETQYF.

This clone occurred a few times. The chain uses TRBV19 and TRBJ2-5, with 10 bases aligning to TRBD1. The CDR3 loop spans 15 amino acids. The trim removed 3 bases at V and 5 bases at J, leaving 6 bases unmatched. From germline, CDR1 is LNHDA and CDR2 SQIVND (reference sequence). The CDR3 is CASSMPGQGRETQYF. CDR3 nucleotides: TGTGCCAGTAGTATGCCGGGACAGGGGAGGGAGACCCAGTACTTC.

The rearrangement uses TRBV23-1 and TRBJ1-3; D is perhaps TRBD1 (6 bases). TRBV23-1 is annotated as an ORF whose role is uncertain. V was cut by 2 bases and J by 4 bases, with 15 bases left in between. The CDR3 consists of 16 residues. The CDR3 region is CASSQAPGQQGNTIYF. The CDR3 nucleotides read TGCGCCAGCAGTCAAGCCCCCGGACAGCAAGGAAACACCATATATTTT.

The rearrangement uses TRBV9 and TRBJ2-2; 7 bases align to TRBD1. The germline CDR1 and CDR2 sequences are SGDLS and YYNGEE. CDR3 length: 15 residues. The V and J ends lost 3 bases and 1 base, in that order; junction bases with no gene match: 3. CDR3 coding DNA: TGTGCCAGCAGCGCGGGGACAGAGAACACCGGGGAGCTGTTTTTT. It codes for CASSAGTENTGELFF.

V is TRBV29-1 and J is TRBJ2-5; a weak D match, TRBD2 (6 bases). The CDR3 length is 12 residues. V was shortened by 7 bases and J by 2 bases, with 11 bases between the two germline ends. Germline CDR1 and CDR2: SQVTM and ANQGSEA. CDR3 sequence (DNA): TGCAGCGCCCGCGGAGGGCAAGAGACCCAGTACTTC. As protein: CSARGGQETQYF.

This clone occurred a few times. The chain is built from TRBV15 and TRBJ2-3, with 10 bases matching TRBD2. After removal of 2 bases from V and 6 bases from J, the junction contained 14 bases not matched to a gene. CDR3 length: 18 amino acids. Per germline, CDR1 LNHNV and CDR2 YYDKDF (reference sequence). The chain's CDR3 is CATSRLLASSGSGDTQYF. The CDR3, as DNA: TGTGCCACCAGCAGACTATTAGCGTCTAGCGGGAGTGGGGATACGCAGTATTTT. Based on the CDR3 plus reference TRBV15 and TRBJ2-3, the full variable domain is DAMVIQNPRYQVTQFGKPVTLSCSQTLNHNVMYWYQQKSSQAPKLLFHYYDKDFNNEADTPDNFQSRRPNTSFCFLDIRSPGLGDTAMYLCATSRLLASSGSGDTQYFGPGTRLTVL.

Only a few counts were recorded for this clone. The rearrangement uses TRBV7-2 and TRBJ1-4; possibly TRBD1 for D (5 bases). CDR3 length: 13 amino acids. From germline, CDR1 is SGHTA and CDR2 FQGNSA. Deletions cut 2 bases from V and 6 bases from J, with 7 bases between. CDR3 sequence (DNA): TGTGCCAGCAGCTTACAAGGGGATGAAAAACTGTTTTTT. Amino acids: CASSLQGDEKLFF.

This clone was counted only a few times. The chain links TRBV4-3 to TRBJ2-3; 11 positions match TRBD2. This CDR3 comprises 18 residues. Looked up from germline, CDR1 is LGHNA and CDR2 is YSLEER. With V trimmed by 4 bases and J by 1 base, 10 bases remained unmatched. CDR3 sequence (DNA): TGCGCCAGCAGCCCCGATAGGAAACTAGCGGGGGGCACAGATACGCAGTATTTT. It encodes CASSPDRKLAGGTDTQYF.

The DNA of the CDR3 is TGCGCCAGCAGCCAAGATATGGGACTAAAAGAGACCCAGTACTTC. Amino acid sequence: CASSQDMGLKETQYF. The chain links TRBV4-3 to TRBJ2-5; 7 positions agree with TRBD2. CDR1 is LGHNA and CDR2 is YSLEER in the germline V gene. V lost 0 bases, J lost 3 bases, and 4 bases stayed unmatched. The CDR3 is made up of 15 amino acids.

The CDR3 loop is CASSYDRGLGETQYF. The CDR3, as DNA: TGTGCCAGCAGCTACGACAGGGGGCTGGGTGAGACCCAGTACTTC. The V and J genes are TRBV5-4 and TRBJ2-5; 10 nucleotides align to TRBD1. This CDR3 contains 15 residues. Germline CDR1 and CDR2: SGHNT and YYREEE (reference sequence). The V and J ends lost 3 bases and 5 bases, in that order; junction bases with no gene match: 7.

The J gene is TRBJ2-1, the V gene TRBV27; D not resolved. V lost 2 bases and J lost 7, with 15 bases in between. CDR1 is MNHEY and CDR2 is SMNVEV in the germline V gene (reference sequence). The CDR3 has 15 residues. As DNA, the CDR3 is TGTGCCAGCAGTTTAACTCCCAGACTCGCTAATGAGCAGTTCTTC. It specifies CASSLTPRLANEQFF.

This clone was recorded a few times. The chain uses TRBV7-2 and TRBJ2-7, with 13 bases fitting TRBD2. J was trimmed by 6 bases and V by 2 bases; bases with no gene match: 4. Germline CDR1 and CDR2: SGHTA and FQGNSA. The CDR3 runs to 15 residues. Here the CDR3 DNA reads TGTGCCAGCAGCTTAACTAGCGGGAGGGAGGGCGAGCAGTACTTC. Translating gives CASSLTSGREGEQYF. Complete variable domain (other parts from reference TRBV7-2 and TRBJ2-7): GAGVSQSPSNKVTEKGKDVELRCDPISGHTALYWYRQSLGQGLEFLIYFQGNSAPDKSGLPSDRFSAERTGGSVSTLTIQRTQQEDSAVYLCASSLTSGREGEQYFGPGTRLTVT.

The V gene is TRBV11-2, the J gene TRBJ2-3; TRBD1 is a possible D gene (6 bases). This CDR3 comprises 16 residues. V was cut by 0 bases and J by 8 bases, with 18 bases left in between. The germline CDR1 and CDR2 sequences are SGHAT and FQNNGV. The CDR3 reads CASSLDQGILVGTQYF. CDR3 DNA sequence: TGTGCCAGCAGCTTAGATCAGGGGATATTGGTTGGTACGCAGTATTTT.

DNA for the CDR3: TGTGCCAGCAGTGATTGGGACAAAACTGGAAACACCATATATTTT. This translates into CASSDWDKTGNTIYF. This rearrangement joins TRBV25-1 to TRBJ1-3, with TRBD1 as a possible D gene (6 bases). Germline V gene sequence: CDR1 MGHDK, CDR2 SYGVNS. The CDR3 covers 15 residues. V dropped 3 bases and J dropped 2 bases, with 11 bases sitting between them.